The clone carrying this T cell receptor beta chain has ten or more counts. Its specificity is not known. This entry comes from a study of human T cells and chemical hapten exposure. Study-wide results and limits: Sensitization with DPC brought no change to TCRs above 1 in 1000 in frequency.

Individual cDNA molecules each carried unique molecular identifiers attached by the library. TCRdb analysed the RACE reads with MiXCR anew, one entry per CDR3 protein. Seen here are about 120,000 distinct CDR3 sequences, approximately 14% observed once, and the top ten hold 0.9% to 0.95%. The time point here: patch test 1, 2 weeks after DPC sensitization. Treatment of the sample: therapeutic diphenylcyclopropenone sensitization with weekly scalp DPC. V gave up 1 base and J gave up 6 bases; unmatched junction bases: 2. The CDR3 is 12 residues long. Germline-derived CDR1 and CDR2 are SQVTM and ANQGSEA. Sequenced here: whole blood, sampled in connection with sensitization to the hapten diphenylcyclopropenone (DPC). The chain employs TRBV29-1 and TRBJ2-7; TRBD2 aligns across 8 bases. This TCR derives from a man younger than 35 with alopecia areata. Some clones in this sample may be carry-over from other donors' samples. CDR3: CSVEGAGAEQYF. CDR3 DNA sequence: TGCAGCGTTGAAGGAGCGGGGGCCGAGCAGTACTTC.